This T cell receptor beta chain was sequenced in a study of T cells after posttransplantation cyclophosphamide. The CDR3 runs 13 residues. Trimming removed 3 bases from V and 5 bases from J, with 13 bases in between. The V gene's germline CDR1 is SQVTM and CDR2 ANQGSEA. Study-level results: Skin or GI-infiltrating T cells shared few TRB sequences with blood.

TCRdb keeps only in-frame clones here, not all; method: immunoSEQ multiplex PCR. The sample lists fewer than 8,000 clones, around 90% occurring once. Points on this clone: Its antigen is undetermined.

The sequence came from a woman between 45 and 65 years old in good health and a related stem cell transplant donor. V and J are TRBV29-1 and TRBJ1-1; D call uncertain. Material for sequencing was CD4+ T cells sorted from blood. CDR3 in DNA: TGCAGCGTTGACCCAGGTTATAGGACTGAAGCTTTCTTT. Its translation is CSVDPGYRTEAFF.